These T cell receptor beta chains were read from a single sample in a study of T cells in localized non-small cell lung cancer. This table comes from immunoSEQ multiplex PCR, and its TCRdb copy is limited to in-frame clones, with some not included. The sample contains 28,000 or so clones, over 75% of which appear only once. Sequenced here: peripheral blood, sampled before any cancer treatment. These receptors all come from a man between 35 and 75 years old with stage III squamous cell lung carcinoma. Each CDR3 is given with its conserved first and last residue. Fields, in order: clone size, CDR3 length, D gene, J gene, V gene, CDR3 DNA, CDR3 protein. The D gene is left open where the match is weak. Clone size is stated in some rows and not others, as once, few, many or a class when expanded.

clone_size: .; cdr3_length: 13; d_call: .; j_call: TRBJ2-5; v_call: TRBV6-6; cdr3_nt: TGTGCCAGCAGTTACCGGAAAGAAGAGACCCAGTACTTC; cdr3_aa: CASSYRKEETQYF
clone_size: .; cdr3_length: 15; d_call: TRBD1; j_call: TRBJ1-1; v_call: TRBV5-1; cdr3_nt: TGCGCCAGCAGCCCATTTGGACAGGGGGATCGTGAAGCTTTCTTT; cdr3_aa: CASSPFGQGDREAFF
clone_size: .; cdr3_length: 16; d_call: TRBD1; j_call: TRBJ1-2; v_call: TRBV2; cdr3_nt: TGTGCCAGCAGTGAGTGGAAGACAGGGGTTCTTCATGGCTACACCTTC; cdr3_aa: CASSEWKTGVLHGYTF
clone_size: .; cdr3_length: 15; d_call: .; j_call: TRBJ2-2; v_call: TRBV7-9; cdr3_nt: TGTGCCAGCAGGATCGGGCTACCTAACACCGGGGAGCTGTTTTTT; cdr3_aa: CASRIGLPNTGELFF
clone_size: .; cdr3_length: 13; d_call: .; j_call: TRBJ2-7; v_call: TRBV6-1; cdr3_nt: TGTGCCAGCAGTCAAGCGGATTTTTACGAGCAGTACTTC; cdr3_aa: CASSQADFYEQYF
clone_size: .; cdr3_length: 15; d_call: .; j_call: TRBJ1-2; v_call: TRBV19; cdr3_nt: TGTGCCAGTAGTATAGATCTTCCGGGAACATATGGCTACACCTTC; cdr3_aa: CASSIDLPGTYGYTF
clone_size: .; cdr3_length: 18; d_call: TRBD2; j_call: TRBJ2-7; v_call: TRBV27; cdr3_nt: TGTGCCAGCAGTTTAGCCGGGACTAGCGGGATTGTTGTCTACGAGCAGTACTTC; cdr3_aa: CASSLAGTSGIVVYEQYF
clone_size: .; cdr3_length: 15; d_call: .; j_call: TRBJ2-1; v_call: TRBV27; cdr3_nt: TGTGCCAGCAGTTTAAGCCCCCCAACAGGTCTGAAACAGTTCTTC; cdr3_aa: CASSLSPPTGLKQFF
clone_size: .; cdr3_length: 14; d_call: .; j_call: TRBJ1-1; v_call: TRBV19; cdr3_nt: TGTGCCAGTAGTACATTAGAGACAGCCACTGAAGCTTTCTTT; cdr3_aa: CASSTLETATEAFF
clone_size: .; cdr3_length: 11; d_call: .; j_call: TRBJ2-5; v_call: TRBV20-1; cdr3_nt: TGCAGTGCCACCCGCTCGGAGACCCAGTACTTC; cdr3_aa: CSATRSETQYF
clone_size: few; cdr3_length: 11; d_call: .; j_call: TRBJ2-7; v_call: TRBV2; cdr3_nt: TGTGCCAGCAGAAACAGCTACGAGCAGTACTTC; cdr3_aa: CASRNSYEQYF
clone_size: .; cdr3_length: 16; d_call: .; j_call: TRBJ1-3; v_call: TRBV9; cdr3_nt: TGTGCCAGCAGCGCGGGAAGCAGGGGCTCTGGAAACACCATATATTTT; cdr3_aa: CASSAGSRGSGNTIYF
clone_size: once; cdr3_length: 12; d_call: .; j_call: TRBJ1-6; v_call: TRBV28; cdr3_nt: TGTGCCAGCACGGACTATAATTCACCCCTCCACTTT; cdr3_aa: CASTDYNSPLHF
clone_size: .; cdr3_length: 15; d_call: TRBD1; j_call: TRBJ1-5; v_call: TRBV30; cdr3_nt: TGTGCCTGGAGTCCTCCCCGACAGGGGAGCCAGCCCCAGCATTTT; cdr3_aa: CAWSPPRQGSQPQHF
clone_size: .; cdr3_length: 15; d_call: .; j_call: TRBJ1-5; v_call: TRBV7-2; cdr3_nt: TGTGCCAGCAGCTTAGTGGGGGATCGCAATCAGCCCCAGCATTTT; cdr3_aa: CASSLVGDRNQPQHF
clone_size: .; cdr3_length: 13; d_call: TRBD1; j_call: TRBJ1-1; v_call: TRBV10-3; cdr3_nt: TGTGCCATCACCGACGCGGACAGGGATGAAGCTTTCTTT; cdr3_aa: CAITDADRDEAFF
clone_size: .; cdr3_length: 11; d_call: .; j_call: TRBJ2-3; v_call: TRBV2; cdr3_nt: TGTGCCAGCAGTGAACTAGATACGCAGTATTTT; cdr3_aa: CASSELDTQYF
clone_size: .; cdr3_length: 11; d_call: .; j_call: TRBJ2-5; v_call: TRBV27; cdr3_nt: TGTGCCAGCAGTTTAGGGGAGACCCAGTACTTC; cdr3_aa: CASSLGETQYF
clone_size: .; cdr3_length: 17; d_call: .; j_call: TRBJ1-6; v_call: TRBV11-2; cdr3_nt: TGTGCCAGCAGCTTTCTTGGGGGCCTCCTATCGAATTCACCCCTCCACTTT; cdr3_aa: CASSFLGGLLSNSPLHF
clone_size: .; cdr3_length: 16; d_call: TRBD1; j_call: TRBJ1-2; v_call: TRBV19; cdr3_nt: TGTGCCAGTAGTATAGGCGGACAGGGAGTCGCCTATGGCTACACCTTC; cdr3_aa: CASSIGGQGVAYGYTF
clone_size: .; cdr3_length: 15; d_call: TRBD1; j_call: TRBJ1-5; v_call: TRBV9; cdr3_nt: TGTGCCAGCAGCCGCGACAGGGGGGATATTCAGCCCCAGCATTTT; cdr3_aa: CASSRDRGDIQPQHF
clone_size: .; cdr3_length: 16; d_call: .; j_call: TRBJ1-1; v_call: TRBV30; cdr3_nt: TGTGCCTGGAGTACGACGGGGCGGGAGCTCGCCACTGAAGCTTTCTTT; cdr3_aa: CAWSTTGRELATEAFF
clone_size: .; cdr3_length: 15; d_call: .; j_call: TRBJ1-4; v_call: TRBV14; cdr3_nt: TGTGCCAGCAGCGTGGGACCGACCGTTAATGAAAAACTGTTTTTT; cdr3_aa: CASSVGPTVNEKLFF
clone_size: .; cdr3_length: 14; d_call: .; j_call: TRBJ2-4; v_call: TRBV12-5; cdr3_nt: TGTGCTAGTGCCCTGGGGGAGAGCAAAAACATTCAGTACTTC; cdr3_aa: CASALGESKNIQYF
clone_size: .; cdr3_length: 15; d_call: .; j_call: TRBJ2-3; v_call: TRBV7-2; cdr3_nt: TGTGCCAGCAGCTTAGGGGGCAGGGGCACAGATACGCAGTATTTT; cdr3_aa: CASSLGGRGTDTQYF
clone_size: .; cdr3_length: 13; d_call: .; j_call: TRBJ2-5; v_call: TRBV7-2; cdr3_nt: TGTGCCAGCAGCCCAGGTCCACAAGAGACCCAGTACTTC; cdr3_aa: CASSPGPQETQYF
clone_size: .; cdr3_length: 17; d_call: TRBD2; j_call: TRBJ2-1; v_call: TRBV14; cdr3_nt: TGTGCCAGCAGCCATCGGACTAGCTCCGTTCCCTACAATGAGCAGTTCTTC; cdr3_aa: CASSHRTSSVPYNEQFF
clone_size: .; cdr3_length: 15; d_call: .; j_call: TRBJ1-1; v_call: TRBV29-1; cdr3_nt: TGCAGCGTTCTCCCTTCGAGAGGGCTGTTTACTGAAGCTTTCTTT; cdr3_aa: CSVLPSRGLFTEAFF
clone_size: .; cdr3_length: 15; d_call: TRBD2; j_call: TRBJ2-2; v_call: TRBV19; cdr3_nt: TGTGCCAGTAGCAGGAGCGGGGCGAACACCGGGGAGCTGTTTTTT; cdr3_aa: CASSRSGANTGELFF
clone_size: .; cdr3_length: 15; d_call: .; j_call: TRBJ2-1; v_call: TRBV7-9; cdr3_nt: TGTGCCAGCAGCCCCCCTCCGAGATTTTCGAATGAGCAGTTCTTC; cdr3_aa: CASSPPPRFSNEQFF
clone_size: .; cdr3_length: 11; d_call: .; j_call: TRBJ1-1; v_call: TRBV5-8; cdr3_nt: TGTGCCAGCACCCTGTACACTGAAGCTTTCTTT; cdr3_aa: CASTLYTEAFF
clone_size: .; cdr3_length: 14; d_call: .; j_call: TRBJ2-5; v_call: TRBV10-3; cdr3_nt: TGTGCCATCAGTGACCGGGGGCAGGGTGAGACCCAGTACTTC; cdr3_aa: CAISDRGQGETQYF
clone_size: .; cdr3_length: 14; d_call: TRBD1; j_call: TRBJ1-4; v_call: TRBV5-1; cdr3_nt: TGCGCCAGCAGCGAACAGGGGAACGAAGAAAAACTGTTTTTT; cdr3_aa: CASSEQGNEEKLFF
clone_size: .; cdr3_length: 13; d_call: .; j_call: TRBJ1-1; v_call: TRBV19; cdr3_nt: TGTGCCAGTAGTATATCCCAGGGAAGAGAAGCTTTCTTT; cdr3_aa: CASSISQGREAFF
clone_size: .; cdr3_length: 14; d_call: .; j_call: TRBJ2-2; v_call: TRBV9; cdr3_nt: TGTGCCAGCAGCGTAGGGGGGCTCACCGGGGAGCTGTTTTTT; cdr3_aa: CASSVGGLTGELFF
clone_size: .; cdr3_length: 13; d_call: .; j_call: TRBJ1-1; v_call: TRBV7-2; cdr3_nt: TGTGCCAGCAGTTTGGACTTGCACACTGAAGCTTTCTTT; cdr3_aa: CASSLDLHTEAFF
clone_size: .; cdr3_length: 11; d_call: .; j_call: TRBJ2-3; v_call: TRBV10-3; cdr3_nt: TGTGCCAGCCGAGCGACAGATACGCAGTATTTT; cdr3_aa: CASRATDTQYF
clone_size: .; cdr3_length: 12; d_call: TRBD1; j_call: TRBJ1-2; v_call: TRBV29-1; cdr3_nt: TGCAGCGTCCTACAGGGGCCATATGGCTACACCTTC; cdr3_aa: CSVLQGPYGYTF
clone_size: .; cdr3_length: 15; d_call: TRBD1; j_call: TRBJ2-7; v_call: TRBV19; cdr3_nt: TGTGCCAGTAGTCCTTGGACAGGCAACTCCTACGAGCAGTACTTC; cdr3_aa: CASSPWTGNSYEQYF